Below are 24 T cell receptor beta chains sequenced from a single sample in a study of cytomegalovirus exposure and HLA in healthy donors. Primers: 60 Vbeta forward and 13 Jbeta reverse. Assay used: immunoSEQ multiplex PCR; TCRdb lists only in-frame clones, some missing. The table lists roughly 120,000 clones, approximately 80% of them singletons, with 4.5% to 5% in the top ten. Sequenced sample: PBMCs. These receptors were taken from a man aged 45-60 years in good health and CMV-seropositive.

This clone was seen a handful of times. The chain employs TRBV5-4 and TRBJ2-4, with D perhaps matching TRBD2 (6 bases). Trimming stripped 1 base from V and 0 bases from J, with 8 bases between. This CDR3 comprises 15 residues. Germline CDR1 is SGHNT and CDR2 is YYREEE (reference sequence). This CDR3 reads CASSLLGLAKNIQYF. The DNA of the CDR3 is TGTGCCAGCAGCTTGTTGGGACTAGCCAAAAACATTCAGTACTTC.

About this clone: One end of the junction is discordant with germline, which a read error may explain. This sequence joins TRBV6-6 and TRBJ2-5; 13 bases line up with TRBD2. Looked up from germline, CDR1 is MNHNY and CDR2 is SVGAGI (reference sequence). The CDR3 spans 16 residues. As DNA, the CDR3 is TGTGCCGGCAGCGAGGGACTAGCGGGATACCAAGAGACCCAGTACTTC. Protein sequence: CAGSEGLAGYQETQYF.

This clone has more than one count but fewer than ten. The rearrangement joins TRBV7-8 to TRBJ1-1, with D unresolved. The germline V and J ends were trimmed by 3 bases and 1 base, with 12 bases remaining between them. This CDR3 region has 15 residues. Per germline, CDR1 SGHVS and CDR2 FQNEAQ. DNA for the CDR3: TGTGCCAGCAGCTTCGCCCCGGAGGGGAACACTGAAGCTTTCTTT. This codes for CASSFAPEGNTEAFF.

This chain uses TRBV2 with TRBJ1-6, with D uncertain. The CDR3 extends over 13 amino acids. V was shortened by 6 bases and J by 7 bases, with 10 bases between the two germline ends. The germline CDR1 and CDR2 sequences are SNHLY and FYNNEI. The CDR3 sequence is CASRPVENSPLHF. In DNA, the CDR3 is TGTGCCAGCAGACCAGTCGAAAATTCACCCCTCCACTTT.

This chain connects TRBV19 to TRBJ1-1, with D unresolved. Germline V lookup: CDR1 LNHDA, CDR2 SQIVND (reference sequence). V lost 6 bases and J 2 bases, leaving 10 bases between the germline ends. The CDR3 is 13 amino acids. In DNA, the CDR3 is TGTGCCAGTAGCCCGGTGATTAACACTGAAGCTTTCTTT. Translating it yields CASSPVINTEAFF.

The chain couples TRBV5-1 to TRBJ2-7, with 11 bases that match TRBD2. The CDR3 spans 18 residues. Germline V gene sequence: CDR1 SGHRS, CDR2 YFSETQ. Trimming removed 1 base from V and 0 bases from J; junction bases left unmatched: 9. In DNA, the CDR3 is TGCGCCAGCAGCTTGTTGGCGTCTAGCGGGAGGTTCTCCTACGAGCAGTACTTC. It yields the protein CASSLLASSGRFSYEQYF.

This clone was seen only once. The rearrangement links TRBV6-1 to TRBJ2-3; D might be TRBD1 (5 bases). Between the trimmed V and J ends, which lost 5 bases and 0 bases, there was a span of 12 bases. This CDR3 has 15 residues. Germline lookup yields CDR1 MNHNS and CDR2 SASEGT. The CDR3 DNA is TGTGCCAGCAGTCTTACGGACATTAGCACAGATACGCAGTATTTT. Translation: CASSLTDISTDTQYF.

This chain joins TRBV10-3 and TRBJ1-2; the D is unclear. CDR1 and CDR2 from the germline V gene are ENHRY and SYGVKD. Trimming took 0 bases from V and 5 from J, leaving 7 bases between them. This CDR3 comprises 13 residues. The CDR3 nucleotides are TGTGCCATCAGTGAGTCCACTTCATATGGCTACACCTTC. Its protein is CAISESTSYGYTF.

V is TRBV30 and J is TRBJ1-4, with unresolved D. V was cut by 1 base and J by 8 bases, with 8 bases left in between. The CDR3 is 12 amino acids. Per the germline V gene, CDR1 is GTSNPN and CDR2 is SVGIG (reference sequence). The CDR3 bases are TGTGCCTGGAGTGAAGGGAGAGAAAAACTGTTTTTT. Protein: CAWSEGREKLFF.

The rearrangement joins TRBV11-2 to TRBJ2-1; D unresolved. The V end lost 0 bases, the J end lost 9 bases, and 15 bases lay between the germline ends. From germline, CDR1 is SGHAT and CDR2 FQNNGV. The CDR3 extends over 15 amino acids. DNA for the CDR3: TGTGCCAGCAGCTTAGAGGCTCTAGGATTCGGTGAGCAGTTCTTC. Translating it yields CASSLEALGFGEQFF.

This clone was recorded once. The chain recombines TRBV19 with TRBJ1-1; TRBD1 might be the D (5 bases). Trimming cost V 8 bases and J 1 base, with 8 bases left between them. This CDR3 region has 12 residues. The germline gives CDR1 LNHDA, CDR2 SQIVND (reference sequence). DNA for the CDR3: TGTGCCAGTGGGGGGGGGAACACTGAAGCTTTCTTT. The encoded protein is CASGGGNTEAFF.

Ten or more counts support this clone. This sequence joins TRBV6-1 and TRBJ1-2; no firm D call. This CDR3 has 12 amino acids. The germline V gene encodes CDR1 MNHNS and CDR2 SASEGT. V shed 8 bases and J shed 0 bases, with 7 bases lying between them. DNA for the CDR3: TGTGCCAGCCAGATCGCTAACTATGGCTACACCTTC. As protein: CASQIANYGYTF.

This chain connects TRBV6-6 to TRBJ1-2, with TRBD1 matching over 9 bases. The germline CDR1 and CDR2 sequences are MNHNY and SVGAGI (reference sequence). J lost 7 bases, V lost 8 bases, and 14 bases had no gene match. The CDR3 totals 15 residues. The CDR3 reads CASHYSPGQGGGYTF. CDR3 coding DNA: TGTGCCAGCCACTACTCTCCGGGACAGGGAGGTGGCTACACCTTC.

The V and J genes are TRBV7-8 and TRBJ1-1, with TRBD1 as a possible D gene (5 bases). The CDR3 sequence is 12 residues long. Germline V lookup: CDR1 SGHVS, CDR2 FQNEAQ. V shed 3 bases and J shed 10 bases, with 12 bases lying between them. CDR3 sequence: CASSFQGLAAFF. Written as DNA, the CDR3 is TGTGCCAGCAGCTTCCAGGGTTTGGCAGCTTTCTTT.

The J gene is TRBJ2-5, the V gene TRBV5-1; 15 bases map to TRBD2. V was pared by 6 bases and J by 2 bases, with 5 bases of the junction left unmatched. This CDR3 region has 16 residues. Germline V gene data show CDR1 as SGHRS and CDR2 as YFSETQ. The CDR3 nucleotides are TGCGCCAGCAACGGACTAGCGGGGGGGAATCAAGAGACCCAGTACTTC. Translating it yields CASNGLAGGNQETQYF.

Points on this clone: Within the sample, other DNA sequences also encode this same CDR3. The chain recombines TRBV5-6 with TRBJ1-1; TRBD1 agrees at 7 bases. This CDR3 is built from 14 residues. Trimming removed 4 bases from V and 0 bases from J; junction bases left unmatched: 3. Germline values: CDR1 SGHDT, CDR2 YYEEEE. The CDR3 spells CASSRDRMNTEAFF. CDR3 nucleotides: TGTGCCAGCAGCCGGGACAGAATGAACACTGAAGCTTTCTTT.

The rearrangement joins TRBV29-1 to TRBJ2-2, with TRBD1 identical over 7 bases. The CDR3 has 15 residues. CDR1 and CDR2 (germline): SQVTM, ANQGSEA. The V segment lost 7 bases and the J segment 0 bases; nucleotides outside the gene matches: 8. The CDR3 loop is CSAGTGAANTGELFF. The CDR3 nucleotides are TGCAGCGCCGGAACAGGGGCAGCGAACACCGGGGAGCTGTTTTTT.

Written as DNA, the CDR3 is TGTGCCAGCAGACGCGACGGGACTGGGCCCCAGCATTTT. Encoded protein: CASRRDGTGPQHF. V usage is TRBV6-5 and J usage is TRBJ1-5; TRBD1 might be the D (5 bases). V lost 6 bases to trimming and J lost 9 bases, with 15 bases between them. CDR1 and CDR2 (germline): MNHEY, SVGAGI. The CDR3 runs 13 residues.

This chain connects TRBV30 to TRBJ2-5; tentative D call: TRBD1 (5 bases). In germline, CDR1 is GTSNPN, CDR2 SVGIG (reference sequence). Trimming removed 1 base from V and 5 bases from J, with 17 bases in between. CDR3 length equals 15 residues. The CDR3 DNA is TGTGCCTGGAGTGGACAGCGAGCTTTAGGGGAGACCCAGTACTTC. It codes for CAWSGQRALGETQYF.

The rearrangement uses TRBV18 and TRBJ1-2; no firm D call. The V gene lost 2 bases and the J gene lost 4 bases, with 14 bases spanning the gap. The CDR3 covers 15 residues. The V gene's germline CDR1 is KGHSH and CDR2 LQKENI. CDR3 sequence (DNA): TGTGCCAGCTCACCAGATTGGGGTGGAGGCTATGGCTACACCTTC. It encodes CASSPDWGGGYGYTF.

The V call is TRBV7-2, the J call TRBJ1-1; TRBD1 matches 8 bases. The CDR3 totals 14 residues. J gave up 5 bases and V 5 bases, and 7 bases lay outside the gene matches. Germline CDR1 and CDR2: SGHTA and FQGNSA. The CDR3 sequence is CASSPNRGRTEAFF. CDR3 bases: TGTGCCAGCAGCCCGAACAGGGGGAGAACTGAAGCTTTCTTT.

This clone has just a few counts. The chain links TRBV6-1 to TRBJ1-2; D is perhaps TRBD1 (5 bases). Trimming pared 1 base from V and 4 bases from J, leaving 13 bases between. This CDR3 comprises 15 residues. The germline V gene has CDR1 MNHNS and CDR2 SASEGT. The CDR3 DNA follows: TGTGCCAGCAGTGAAGTCCAGGGCGCCGGCTATGGCTACACCTTC. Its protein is CASSEVQGAGYGYTF.

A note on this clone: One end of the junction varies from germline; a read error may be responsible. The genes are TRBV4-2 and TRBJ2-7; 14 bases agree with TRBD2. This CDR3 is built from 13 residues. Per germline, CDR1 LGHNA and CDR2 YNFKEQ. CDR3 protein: CASSPGLAGVRHF. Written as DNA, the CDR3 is TGTGCCAGCAGCCCGGGACTAGCGGGAGTTAGGCACTTC.

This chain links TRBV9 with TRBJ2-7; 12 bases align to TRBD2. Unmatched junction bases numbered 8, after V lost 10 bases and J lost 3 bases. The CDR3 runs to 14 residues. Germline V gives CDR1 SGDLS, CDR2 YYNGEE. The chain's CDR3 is CASSRTSGDYEQYF. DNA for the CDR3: TGTGCCTCTTCAAGGACTAGCGGGGACTACGAGCAGTACTTC.